Listed below are T cell receptor beta chains from one sample, sequenced in a study of cytomegalovirus exposure and HLA in healthy donors. Assay: immunoSEQ multiplex PCR; the TCRdb copy retains only in-frame clones and omits some. The repertoire holds under 90,000 clones, with roughly 67% as singletons. What was sequenced was PBMCs. Receptors originate from a middle-aged man in good health and CMV-seropositive. CDR3s include the opening cysteine and the closing phenylalanine or tryptophan. The D gene is left open where the match is weak. Clone size is shown for a subset of rows, as once, few, many or a class of expanded clone.

- - 13 TRBJ1-1 TRBV5-4 CASSLNLNTEAFF TGTGCCAGCAGCCTTAACTTGAACACTGAAGCTTTCTTT
- TRBD1 15 TRBJ1-4 TRBV11-2 CASSSPGTGGEKLFF TGTGCCAGCAGCTCTCCCGGGACAGGGGGCGAAAAACTGTTTTTT
- TRBD1 13 TRBJ1-2 TRBV19 CASSMTGGYGYTF TGTGCCAGTAGTATGACAGGGGGCTATGGCTACACCTTC
- TRBD2 14 TRBJ2-5 TRBV9 CASSTGTRQETQYF TGTGCCAGCAGCACCGGGACTAGGCAAGAGACCCAGTACTTC
- TRBD2 17 TRBJ2-3 TRBV29-1 CSVPPPGLAFSTDTQYF TGCAGCGTTCCACCTCCGGGACTAGCGTTTAGCACAGATACGCAGTATTTT
- - 11 TRBJ1-2 TRBV27 CASISLYGYTF TGTGCCAGCATCTCCCTCTATGGCTACACCTTC
- - 16 TRBJ2-7 TRBV5-4 CASSSAEGSTLGEQYF TGTGCCAGCAGCTCGGCGGAGGGATCCACGTTGGGGGAGCAGTACTTC
- TRBD1 14 TRBJ1-3 TRBV28 CASSSGTEGNTIYF TGTGCCAGCAGTTCCGGGACAGAGGGAAACACCATATATTTT
medium-sized - 11 TRBJ2-5 TRBV7-6 CASSRGETQYF TGTGCCAGCAGCCGGGGGGAGACCCAGTACTTC
once TRBD1 15 TRBJ1-2 TRBV5-4 CASSLEPGGDSGYTF TGTGCCAGCAGCTTGGAACCAGGGGGTGATTCTGGCTACACCTTC
few - 12 TRBJ1-2 TRBV5-4 CASSPTGFGYTF TGTGCCAGCAGCCCGACGGGATTTGGCTACACCTTC
- - 13 TRBJ1-2 TRBV5-4 CASSPTGPYGYTF TGTGCCAGCAGCCCCACAGGACCTTATGGCTACACCTTC
once TRBD1 15 TRBJ1-1 TRBV25-1 CASSGWTGRGTEAFF TGTGCCAGCAGTGGCTGGACAGGGCGGGGCACTGAAGCTTTCTTT
few TRBD1 14 TRBJ2-7 TRBV10-3 CAISGTGISYEQYF TGTGCCATCAGCGGGACAGGGATCTCCTACGAGCAGTACTTC
- TRBD2 15 TRBJ2-5 TRBV6-5 CASSTGLAVLETQYF TGTGCCAGCAGTACAGGACTAGCGGTTTTGGAGACCCAGTACTTC
many - 18 TRBJ1-6 TRBV7-9 CASSLEVVRGGMWSPLHF TGTGCCAGCAGCTTAGAGGTCGTTAGAGGAGGGATGTGGTCACCCCTCCACTTT
- TRBD1 19 TRBJ1-1 TRBV19 CASSILRTGDYLENTEAFF TGTGCCAGTAGTATATTGAGGACAGGGGATTATTTGGAGAACACTGAAGCTTTCTTT
once - 13 TRBJ2-7 TRBV29-1 CSVDGGPTYEQYF TGCAGCGTTGATGGTGGCCCGACCTACGAGCAGTACTTC
- - 13 TRBJ1-1 TRBV29-1 CSVELGGDTEAFF TGCAGCGTTGAGTTGGGGGGGGACACTGAAGCTTTCTTT
- - 15 TRBJ2-1 TRBV19 CASSIRLADNNEQFF TGTGCCAGTAGTATTAGGTTAGCGGATAACAATGAGCAGTTCTTC
few TRBD2 14 TRBJ2-7 TRBV5-1 CASRPTSGWGEQYF TGCGCCAGCAGACCGACTAGCGGGTGGGGCGAGCAGTACTTC
few TRBD1 15 TRBJ2-7 TRBV7-8 CASSLVRQGAYEQYF TGTGCCAGCAGCTTAGTCCGGCAGGGGGCCTACGAGCAGTACTTC
- - 15 TRBJ1-4 TRBV30 CAWSSRTATNEKLFF TGTGCCTGGAGTTCCCGGACAGCAACTAATGAAAAACTGTTTTTT
- TRBD1 15 TRBJ2-7 TRBV7-6 CASSLGGQGTMEQYF TGTGCCAGCAGCTTGGGCGGACAGGGGACTATGGAGCAGTACTTC
- TRBD1 13 TRBJ2-7 TRBV6-5 CASSYATGNVQYF TGTGCCAGCAGTTACGCGACAGGGAATGTGCAGTACTTC
- - 14 TRBJ2-1 TRBV5-1 CASSFPGTYNEQFF TGCGCCAGCAGCTTTCCCGGGACCTACAATGAGCAGTTCTTC
few - 13 TRBJ2-7 TRBV2 CASSAFLRMEQYF TGTGCCAGCAGTGCATTCCTACGAATGGAGCAGTACTTC
once TRBD2 16 TRBJ2-5 TRBV9 CASSVGVAGGRETQYF TGTGCCAGCAGCGTAGGAGTAGCGGGGGGGCGAGAGACCCAGTACTTC
- TRBD1 13 TRBJ1-2 TRBV25-1 CASRATQGDGYTF TGTGCCAGCAGGGCGACTCAGGGGGATGGCTACACCTTC
few TRBD2 17 TRBJ2-4 TRBV19 CASSTLGTSGPKNIQYF TGTGCCAGTAGTACTTTAGGGACTAGCGGGCCCAAAAACATTCAGTACTTC
few - 14 TRBJ1-2 TRBV15 CATSRVGQNYGYTF TGTGCCACCAGCAGAGTTGGACAGAACTATGGCTACACCTTC
- TRBD2 16 TRBJ2-5 TRBV28 CASSPVTAGTRETQYF TGTGCCAGCAGTCCCGTGACAGCGGGGACGAGGGAGACCCAGTACTTC
once TRBD1 17 TRBJ2-5 TRBV5-6 CASSLLGQGAEGETQYF TGTGCCAGCAGCTTGCTTGGGCAGGGGGCAGAGGGAGAGACCCAGTACTTC
- TRBD1 15 TRBJ1-4 TRBV5-1 CASSSLGTANEKLFF TGCGCCAGCAGCTCCCTAGGGACAGCTAATGAAAAACTGTTTTTT
- TRBD2 16 TRBJ2-3 TRBV5-1 CASSFPTSGPTDTQYF TGCGCCAGCAGCTTCCCGACTAGCGGACCCACAGATACGCAGTATTTT
few - 12 TRBJ2-4 TRBV5-1 CASSLDGGRIYF TGCGCCAGCAGCTTGGATGGGGGGAGAATTTACTTC